This TCR beta chain was found in a study of regulatory T cells in long-lasting Graves disease. In regard to this clonotype: One junction end disagrees with the germline gene, perhaps due to a read error.

Time point described: persistent/refractory GD, antithyroid drugs over 5 years with positive TRAb. Making the TCR library involved RNA that had been extracted from PBMCs. Researchers made TCR beta libraries by using iRepertoire HTBI primers and running Arm-PCR on CDR3 regions. TCRdb analysed the multiplex PCR reads with MiXCR anew, one entry per CDR3 protein. The data hold around 460,000 distinct CDR3 sequences, with about 22% observed a single time. There are 14 residues in the CDR3. Germline assignment: CDR1 DFQATT and CDR2 SNEGSKA (reference sequence). The sample consisted of peripheral blood mononuclear cells (PBMCs), taken when the disease was refractory, from a patient treated with antithyroid drugs. This chain uses TRBV20-1 with TRBJ1-5; TRBD1 aligns across 8 bases. This TCR derives from a female donor with Graves disease. The CDR3 spells CSARDRGGNQPQHF. The CDR3 coding sequence is TGCAGTGCTCGAGACAGGGGAGGCAATCAGCCCCAGCATTTT.